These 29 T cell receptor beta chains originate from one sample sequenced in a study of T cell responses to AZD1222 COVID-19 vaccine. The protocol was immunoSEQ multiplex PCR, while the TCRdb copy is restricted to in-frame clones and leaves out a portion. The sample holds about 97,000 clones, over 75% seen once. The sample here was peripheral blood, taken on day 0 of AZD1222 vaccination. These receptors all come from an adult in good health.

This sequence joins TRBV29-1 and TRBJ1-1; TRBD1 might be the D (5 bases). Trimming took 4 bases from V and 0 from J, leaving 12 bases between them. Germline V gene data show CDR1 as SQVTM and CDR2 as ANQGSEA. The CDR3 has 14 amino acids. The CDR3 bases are TGCAGCGTTGCCCCTGCAGGGTTGAACACTGAAGCTTTCTTT. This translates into CSVAPAGLNTEAFF.

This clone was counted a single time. The CDR3 nucleotides are TGTGCCAGCTGTTCAAGCTCCTACGAGCAGTACTTC. Translating it yields CASCSSSYEQYF. The chain carries TRBV27 and TRBJ2-7; D unclear. Looked up from germline, CDR1 is MNHEY and CDR2 is SMNVEV (reference sequence). The CDR3 loop spans 12 amino acids. The V and J ends lost 8 bases and 0 bases respectively, with 8 bases between them.

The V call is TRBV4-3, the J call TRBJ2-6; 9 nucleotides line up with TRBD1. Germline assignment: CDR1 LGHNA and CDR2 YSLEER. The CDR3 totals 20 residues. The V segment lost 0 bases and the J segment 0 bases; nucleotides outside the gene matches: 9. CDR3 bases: TGCGCCAGCAGCCAAGATAGGCGCGGACAGGGGTACTCTGGGGCCAACGTCCTGACTTTC. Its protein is CASSQDRRGQGYSGANVLTF.

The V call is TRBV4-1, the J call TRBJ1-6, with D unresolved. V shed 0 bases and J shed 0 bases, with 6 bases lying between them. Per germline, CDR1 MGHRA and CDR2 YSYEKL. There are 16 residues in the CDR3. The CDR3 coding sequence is TGCGCCAGCAGCCAAGAGGGTCCCTCCTATAATTCACCCCTCCACTTT. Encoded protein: CASSQEGPSYNSPLHF.

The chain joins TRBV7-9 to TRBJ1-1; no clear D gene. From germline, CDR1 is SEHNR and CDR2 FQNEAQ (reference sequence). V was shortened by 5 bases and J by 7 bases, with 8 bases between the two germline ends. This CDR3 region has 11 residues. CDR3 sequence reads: CASSLQLEAFF. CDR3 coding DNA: TGTGCCAGCAGCCTACAGCTTGAAGCTTTCTTT.

CDR3 in amino acids: CASGTPGDEKLFF. The CDR3, as DNA: TGTGCCAGCGGGACCCCCGGTGATGAAAAACTGTTTTTT. V and J are TRBV25-1 and TRBJ1-4, with D perhaps TRBD1 (5 bases). The CDR3 has 13 residues. V was cut by 8 bases and J by 6 bases, with 13 bases left in between. Germline V gives CDR1 MGHDK, CDR2 SYGVNS. The full variable domain, its missing parts supplied by reference TRBV25-1 and TRBJ1-4, is EADIYQTPRYLVIGTGKKITLECSQTMGHDKMYWYQQDPGMELHLIHYSYGVNSTEKGDLSSESTVSRIRTEHFPLTLESARPSHTSQYLCASGTPGDEKLFFGSGTQLSVL.

CDR3 coding DNA: TGCGCCAGCAGTCTACAGGGGGGGAACACTGAAGCTTTCTTT. This encodes CASSLQGGNTEAFF. The chain links TRBV4-3 to TRBJ1-1, with 8 nucleotides matching TRBD1. The V gene's germline CDR1 is LGHNA and CDR2 YSLEER. CDR3 length equals 14 residues. V was pared by 6 bases and J by 1 base, with 4 bases of the junction left unmatched.

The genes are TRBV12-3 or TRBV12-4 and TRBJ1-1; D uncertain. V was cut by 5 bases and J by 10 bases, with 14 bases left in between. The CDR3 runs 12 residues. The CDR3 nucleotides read TGTGCCAGCAGTCCCCCCGGCGAGGGAGCTTTCTTT. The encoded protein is CASSPPGEGAFF.

The CDR3 bases are TGTGCCAGCAGCCACGCGGGGCAAGAGACCCAGTACTTC. Protein: CASSHAGQETQYF. The gene calls are TRBV3-1 (or the pseudogene TRBV3-2) and TRBJ2-5; possible D gene TRBD2, 6 bases. Germline lookup yields CDR1 LGHDT and CDR2 YNNKEL (reference sequence). The CDR3 covers 13 residues. The V end was cut by 3 bases, the J end by 2 bases, with 7 bases between.

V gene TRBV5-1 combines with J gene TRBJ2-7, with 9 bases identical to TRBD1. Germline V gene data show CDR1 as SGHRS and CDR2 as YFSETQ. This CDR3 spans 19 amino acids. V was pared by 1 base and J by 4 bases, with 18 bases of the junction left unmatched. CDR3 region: CASSLNVNSVGTGSYEQYF. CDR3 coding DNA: TGCGCCAGCAGCTTGAACGTGAATTCGGTAGGGACAGGGTCTTACGAGCAGTACTTC.

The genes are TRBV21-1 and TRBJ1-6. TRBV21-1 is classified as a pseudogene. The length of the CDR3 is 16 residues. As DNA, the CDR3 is TGTGCCAGCAGCAAAGTCCTAACCCCCTTAAATTCACCCCTCCACTTT. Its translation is CASSKVLTPLNSPLHF.

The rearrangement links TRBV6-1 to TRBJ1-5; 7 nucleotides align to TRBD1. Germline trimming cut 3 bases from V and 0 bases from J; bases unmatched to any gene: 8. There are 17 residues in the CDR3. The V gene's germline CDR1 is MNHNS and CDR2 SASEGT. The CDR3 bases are TGTGCCAGCAGTGACGACAGGGCCCCATTTAGCAATCAGCCCCAGCATTTT. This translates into CASSDDRAPFSNQPQHF.

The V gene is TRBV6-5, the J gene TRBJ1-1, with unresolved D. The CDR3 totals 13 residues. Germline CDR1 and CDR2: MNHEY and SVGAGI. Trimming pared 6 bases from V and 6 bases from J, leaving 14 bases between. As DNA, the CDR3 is TGTGCCAGCAGGCCTACCCTGGGCGCTGAAGCTTTCTTT. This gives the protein CASRPTLGAEAFF.

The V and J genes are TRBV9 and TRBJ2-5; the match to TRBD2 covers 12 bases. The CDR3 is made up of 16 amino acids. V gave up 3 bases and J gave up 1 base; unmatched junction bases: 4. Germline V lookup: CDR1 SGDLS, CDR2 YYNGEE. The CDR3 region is CASSARLAGAQETQYF. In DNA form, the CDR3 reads TGTGCCAGCAGCGCCAGACTAGCGGGGGCCCAAGAGACCCAGTACTTC.

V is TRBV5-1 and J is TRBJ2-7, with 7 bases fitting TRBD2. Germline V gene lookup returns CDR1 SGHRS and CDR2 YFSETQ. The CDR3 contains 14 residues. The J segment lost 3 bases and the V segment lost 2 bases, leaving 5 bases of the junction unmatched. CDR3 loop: CASSFGGLSYEQYF. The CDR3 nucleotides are TGCGCCAGCAGCTTCGGGGGGTTAAGCTACGAGCAGTACTTC.

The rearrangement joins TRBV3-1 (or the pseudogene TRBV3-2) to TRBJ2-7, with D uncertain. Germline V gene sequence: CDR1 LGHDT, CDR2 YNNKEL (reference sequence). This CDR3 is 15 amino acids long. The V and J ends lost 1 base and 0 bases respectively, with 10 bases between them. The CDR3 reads CASSQAPDASYEQYF. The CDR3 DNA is TGTGCCAGCAGCCAAGCCCCGGATGCCTCCTACGAGCAGTACTTC.

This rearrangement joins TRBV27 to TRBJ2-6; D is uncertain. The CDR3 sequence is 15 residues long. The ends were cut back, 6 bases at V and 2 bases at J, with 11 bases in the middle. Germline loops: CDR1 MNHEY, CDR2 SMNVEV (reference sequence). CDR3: CASSPLRAGANVLTF. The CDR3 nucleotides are TGTGCCAGCAGCCCTCTTAGGGCTGGGGCCAACGTCCTGACTTTC.

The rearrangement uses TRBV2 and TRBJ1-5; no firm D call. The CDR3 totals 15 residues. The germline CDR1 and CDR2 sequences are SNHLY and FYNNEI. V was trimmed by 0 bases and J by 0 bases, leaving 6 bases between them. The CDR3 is CASSEARASNQPQHF. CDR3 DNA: TGTGCCAGCAGTGAAGCGCGAGCTAGCAATCAGCCCCAGCATTTT.

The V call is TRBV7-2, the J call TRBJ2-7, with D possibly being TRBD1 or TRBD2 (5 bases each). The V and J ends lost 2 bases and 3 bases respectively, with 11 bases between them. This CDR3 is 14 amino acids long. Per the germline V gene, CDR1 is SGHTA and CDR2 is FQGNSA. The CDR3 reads CASSLTGGRYEQYF. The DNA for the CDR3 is TGTGCCAGCAGCTTAACAGGAGGTCGCTACGAGCAGTACTTC. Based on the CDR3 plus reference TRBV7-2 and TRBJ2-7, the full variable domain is GAGVSQSPSNKVTEKGKDVELRCDPISGHTALYWYRQSLGQGLEFLIYFQGNSAPDKSGLPSDRFSAERTGGSVSTLTIQRTQQEDSAVYLCASSLTGGRYEQYFGPGTRLTVT.

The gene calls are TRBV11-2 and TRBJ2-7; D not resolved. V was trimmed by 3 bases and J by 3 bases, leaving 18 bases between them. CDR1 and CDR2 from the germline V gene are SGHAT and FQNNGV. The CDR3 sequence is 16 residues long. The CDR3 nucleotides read TGTGCCAGCAGCTTCGTATCTTCCACCGGCTTCTACGAGCAGTACTTC. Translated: CASSFVSSTGFYEQYF.

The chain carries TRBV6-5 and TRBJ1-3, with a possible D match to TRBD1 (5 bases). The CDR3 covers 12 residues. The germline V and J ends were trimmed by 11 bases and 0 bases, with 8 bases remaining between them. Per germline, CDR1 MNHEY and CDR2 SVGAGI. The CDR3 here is CAVTGSGNTIYF. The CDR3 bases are TGTGCCGTTACAGGCTCTGGAAACACCATATATTTT.

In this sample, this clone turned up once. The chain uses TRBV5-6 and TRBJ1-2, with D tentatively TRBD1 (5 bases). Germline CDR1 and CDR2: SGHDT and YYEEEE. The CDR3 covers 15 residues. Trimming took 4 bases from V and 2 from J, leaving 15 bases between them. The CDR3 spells CASSPLNRGNYGYTF. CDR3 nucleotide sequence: TGTGCCAGCAGCCCTCTGAATCGGGGGAACTATGGCTACACCTTC.

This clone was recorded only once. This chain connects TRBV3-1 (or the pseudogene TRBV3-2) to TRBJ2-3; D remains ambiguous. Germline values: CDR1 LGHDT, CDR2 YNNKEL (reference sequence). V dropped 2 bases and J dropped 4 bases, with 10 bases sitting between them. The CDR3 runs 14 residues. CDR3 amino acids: CASSQPLGADTQYF. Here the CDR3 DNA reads TGTGCCAGCAGCCAACCACTGGGCGCAGATACGCAGTATTTT.

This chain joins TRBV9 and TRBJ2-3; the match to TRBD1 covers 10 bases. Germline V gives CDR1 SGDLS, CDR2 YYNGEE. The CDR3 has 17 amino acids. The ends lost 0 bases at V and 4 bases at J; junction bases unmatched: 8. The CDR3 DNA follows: TGTGCCAGCAGCGTAGGGGCAAGGGACAGGGGTTCAGATACGCAGTATTTT. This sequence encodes CASSVGARDRGSDTQYF.

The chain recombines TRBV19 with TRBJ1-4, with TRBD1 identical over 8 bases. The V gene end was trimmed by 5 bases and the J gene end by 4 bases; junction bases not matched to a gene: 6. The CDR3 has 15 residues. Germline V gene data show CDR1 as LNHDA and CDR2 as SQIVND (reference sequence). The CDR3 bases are TGTGCCAGTAGTCCCCGGACAGGGATTAATGAAAAACTGTTTTTT. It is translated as CASSPRTGINEKLFF.

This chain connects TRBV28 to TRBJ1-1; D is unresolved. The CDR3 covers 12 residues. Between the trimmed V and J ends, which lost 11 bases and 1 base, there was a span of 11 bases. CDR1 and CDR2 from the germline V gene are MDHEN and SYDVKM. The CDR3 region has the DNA TGTGCCGTAGGACCAGGGAACACTGAAGCTTTCTTT. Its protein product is CAVGPGNTEAFF. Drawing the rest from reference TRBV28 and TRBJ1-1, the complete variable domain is DVKVTQSSRYLVKRTGEKVFLECVQDMDHENMFWYRQDPGLGLRLIYFSYDVKMKEKGDIPEGYSVSREKKERFSLILESASTNQTSMYLCAVGPGNTEAFFGQGTRLTVV.

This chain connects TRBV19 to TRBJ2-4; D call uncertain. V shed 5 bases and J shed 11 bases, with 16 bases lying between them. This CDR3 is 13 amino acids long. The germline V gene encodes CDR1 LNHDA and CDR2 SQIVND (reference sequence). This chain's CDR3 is CASSLGHYSFQYF. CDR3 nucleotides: TGTGCCAGTAGTTTGGGTCATTACTCTTTTCAGTACTTC.

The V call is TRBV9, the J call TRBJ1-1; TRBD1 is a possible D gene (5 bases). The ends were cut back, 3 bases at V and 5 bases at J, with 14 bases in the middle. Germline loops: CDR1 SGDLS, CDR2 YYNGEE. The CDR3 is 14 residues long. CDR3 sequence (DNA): TGTGCCAGCAGCGCCTTACATCAGGGAACTGAAGCTTTCTTT. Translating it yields CASSALHQGTEAFF.

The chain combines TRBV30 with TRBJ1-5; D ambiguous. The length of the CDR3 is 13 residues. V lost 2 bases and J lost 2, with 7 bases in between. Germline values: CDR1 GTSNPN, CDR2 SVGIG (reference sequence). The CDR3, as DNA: TGTGCCTGGAGTAGAGGACGCAATCAGCCCCAGCATTTT. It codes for CAWSRGRNQPQHF.